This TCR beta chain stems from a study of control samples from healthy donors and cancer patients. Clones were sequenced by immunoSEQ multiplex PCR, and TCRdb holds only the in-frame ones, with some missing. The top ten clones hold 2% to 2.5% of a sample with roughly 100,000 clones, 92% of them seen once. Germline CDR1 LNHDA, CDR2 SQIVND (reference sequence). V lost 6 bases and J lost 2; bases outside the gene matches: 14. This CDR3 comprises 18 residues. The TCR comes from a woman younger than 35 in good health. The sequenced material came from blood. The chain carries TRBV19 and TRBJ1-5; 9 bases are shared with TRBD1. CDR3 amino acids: CASSPDRGGDLGNQPQHF. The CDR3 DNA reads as TGTGCCAGTAGCCCCGACAGGGGGGGCGACCTGGGCAATCAGCCCCAGCATTTT.